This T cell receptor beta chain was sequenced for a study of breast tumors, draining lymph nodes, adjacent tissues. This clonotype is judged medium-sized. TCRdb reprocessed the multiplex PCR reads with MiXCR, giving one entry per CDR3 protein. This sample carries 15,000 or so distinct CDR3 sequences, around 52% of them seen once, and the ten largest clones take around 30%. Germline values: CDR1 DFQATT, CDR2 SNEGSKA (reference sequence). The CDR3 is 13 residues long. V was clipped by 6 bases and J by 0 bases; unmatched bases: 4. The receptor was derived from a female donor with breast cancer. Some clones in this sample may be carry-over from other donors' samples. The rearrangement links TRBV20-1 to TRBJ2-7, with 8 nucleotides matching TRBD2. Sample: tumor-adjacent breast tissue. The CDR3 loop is CSAPSGSSYEQYF. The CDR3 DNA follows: TGCAGTGCCCCCAGCGGGAGCTCCTACGAGCAGTACTTC.